The 29 T cell receptor beta chains below all came from one sample that was sequenced in a study of CD8 T cells in Susac syndrome. Roughly 0.45 to 1 ug RNA was reverse transcribed with random hexamers. Using its own MiXCR run on the immunoSEQ multiplex PCR reads, TCRdb lists one record per CDR3 protein. The sample includes about 300,000 distinct CDR3 sequences, approximately 91% of them seen just once. The source material was CD8+ T cells from PBMCs. Receptor source: a human donor with multiple sclerosis.

The rearrangement joins TRBV19 to TRBJ2-2, with 11 bases fitting TRBD2. Unmatched junction bases numbered 7, after V lost 0 bases and J lost 4 bases. Per the germline V gene, CDR1 is LNHDA and CDR2 is SQIVND (reference sequence). This CDR3 spans 18 amino acids. CDR3 coding DNA: TGTGCCAGTAGTATAGATTTTCCTAGCGGGGGGTCCACCGGGGAGCTGTTTTTT. Amino acids: CASSIDFPSGGSTGELFF.

The V gene is TRBV7-9, the J gene TRBJ2-3; 13 bases agree with TRBD2. This CDR3 is 15 amino acids long. The germline V gene has CDR1 SEHNR and CDR2 FQNEAQ (reference sequence). V was clipped by 4 bases and J by 8 bases; unmatched bases: 6. The CDR3 protein is CASSSPGTSGTTQYF. In DNA, the CDR3 is TGTGCCAGCAGCTCACCCGGGACTAGCGGGACTACGCAGTATTTT.

This chain joins TRBV12-3 or TRBV12-4 and TRBJ2-5; TRBD2 matches at 8 bases. V shed 6 bases, J shed 9 bases, and the junction held 15 bases outside the gene matches. This CDR3 contains 15 residues. The CDR3 region has the DNA TGTGCCAGCAGCTGGACTGGCGGGGGGCCGGGGGCCCAGTACTTC. This translates into CASSWTGGGPGAQYF.

This clonotype was found once. The rearrangement links TRBV18 to TRBJ2-5, with TRBD2 matching over 7 bases. The germline V gene encodes CDR1 KGHSH and CDR2 LQKENI. The CDR3 is 16 residues long. J gave up 2 bases and V 2 bases, and 8 bases lay outside the gene matches. The CDR3 region has the DNA TGTGCCAGCTCACCAAACCTAGCGGCTTCTCAAGAGACCCAGTACTTC. This sequence encodes CASSPNLAASQETQYF.

V is TRBV19 and J is TRBJ2-1; a weak D match, TRBD1 (6 bases). Germline V gene lookup returns CDR1 LNHDA and CDR2 SQIVND (reference sequence). The CDR3 extends over 15 amino acids. Trimming stripped 1 base from V and 9 bases from J, with 16 bases between. CDR3: CASSIASRGFGEQFF. The CDR3 DNA is TGTGCCAGTAGTATAGCTTCTAGGGGGTTCGGTGAGCAGTTCTTC.

The V and J genes are TRBV28 and TRBJ2-5; 8 bases are a match to TRBD2. CDR1 MDHEN and CDR2 SYDVKM come from the germline V gene. The length of the CDR3 is 17 residues. J lost 0 bases, V lost 1 base, and 7 bases had no gene match. In DNA, the CDR3 is TGTGCCAGCAGTTTATATCTTAGCGGGGCCAACCAAGAGACCCAGTACTTC. Translating it yields CASSLYLSGANQETQYF.

The CDR3 here is CSVVARATGELFF. CDR3 nucleotide sequence: TGCAGCGTTGTAGCCAGGGCTACCGGGGAGCTGTTTTTT. V gene TRBV29-1 combines with J gene TRBJ2-2; the D gene is possibly TRBD1 (5 bases). Germline V gives CDR1 SQVTM, CDR2 ANQGSEA. Between the trimmed V and J ends, which lost 4 bases and 5 bases, there was a span of 11 bases. CDR3 length equals 13 residues.

This clonotype came up once. V and J are TRBV20-1 and TRBJ2-7; 10 bases agree with TRBD2. Germline loops: CDR1 DFQATT, CDR2 SNEGSKA (reference sequence). V was pared by 7 bases and J by 4 bases, with 7 bases of the junction left unmatched. The CDR3 extends over 13 amino acids. The chain's CDR3 is CSVSAGGTYEQYF. The CDR3 DNA reads TGCAGTGTTTCAGCGGGGGGGACGTACGAGCAGTACTTC.

The sample holds a few counts of this clonotype. This chain joins TRBV6-1 and TRBJ2-2; D may match TRBD1 or TRBD2 (5 bases each). Germline CDR1 is MNHNS and CDR2 is SASEGT. Trimming took 1 base from V and 3 from J, leaving 6 bases between them. The CDR3 covers 14 residues. CDR3 sequence reads: CASSEGDDTGELFF. CDR3 bases: TGTGCCAGCAGTGAAGGGGACGACACCGGGGAGCTGTTTTTT.

This chain connects TRBV29-1 to TRBJ2-2; 11 bases line up with TRBD1. The CDR3 length is 18 residues. From germline, CDR1 is SQVTM and CDR2 ANQGSEA. Germline trimming cut 0 bases from V and 6 bases from J; bases unmatched to any gene: 12. The CDR3 DNA reads as TGCAGCGTTGAAGATGGGACAGGGGGGTCGTTGAGGGCCGGGGAGCTGTTTTTT. It yields the protein CSVEDGTGGSLRAGELFF.

The chain combines TRBV27 with TRBJ2-1, with 11 nucleotides matching TRBD2. Germline CDR1 and CDR2: MNHEY and SMNVEV (reference sequence). The CDR3 sequence is 16 residues long. Trimming cost V 6 bases and J 8 bases; bases outside gene matches: 12. CDR3 bases: TGTGCCAGCAGCCCGGGTCTAGCGGGAGGCAGGTATGAGCAGTTCTTC. Translating it yields CASSPGLAGGRYEQFF.

The chain links TRBV19 to TRBJ2-2; D may be TRBD1 (6 bases). The length of the CDR3 is 16 residues. Trimming took off 6 bases at V and 4 bases at J, with 18 bases between the two ends. CDR1 and CDR2 from the germline V gene are LNHDA and SQIVND (reference sequence). Written as DNA, the CDR3 is TGTGCCAGTAGCCTGGGGTCCCACAGGGTCACCGGGGAGCTGTTTTTT. Translation gives CASSLGSHRVTGELFF.

This rearrangement joins TRBV6-6 to TRBJ1-1; no definite D call. CDR3 length: 14 amino acids. V lost 2 bases and J 1 base, leaving 8 bases between the germline ends. Germline V gives CDR1 MNHNY, CDR2 SVGAGI (reference sequence). The CDR3 here is CASSYPEGNTEAFF. Written as DNA, the CDR3 is TGTGCCAGCAGTTACCCCGAGGGGAACACTGAAGCTTTCTTT.

The chain is built from TRBV12-3 or TRBV12-4 and TRBJ2-5; 12 bases fit TRBD2. The V and J ends lost 4 bases and 2 bases, in that order; junction bases with no gene match: 5. This CDR3 comprises 16 residues. CDR3 sequence: CASSSWTSGDQETQYF. Written as DNA, the CDR3 is TGTGCCAGCAGTTCCTGGACTAGCGGGGATCAAGAGACCCAGTACTTC.

This rearrangement joins TRBV24-1 to TRBJ2-7, with D perhaps matching TRBD1 or TRBD2 (6 bases each). Trimming took 0 bases from V and 2 from J, leaving 22 bases between them. The CDR3 length is 19 residues. CDR1 and CDR2 (germline): KGHDR, SFDVKD. CDR3 bases: TGTGCCACCAGTGATTTGCCCTTTGGGGGGCCGCGTGTGCCCTACGAGCAGTACTTC. It encodes CATSDLPFGGPRVPYEQYF.

The chain uses TRBV7-8 and TRBJ1-5, with 7 bases that match TRBD1. Trimming cost V 5 bases and J 0 bases; bases outside gene matches: 4. Germline V gene lookup returns CDR1 SGHVS and CDR2 FQNEAQ. There are 15 residues in the CDR3. CDR3 coding DNA: TGTGCCAGCAGCACGACAGGGCTTAGCAATCAGCCCCAGCATTTT. Translating gives CASSTTGLSNQPQHF. The full variable domain, rest sourced from reference TRBV7-8 and TRBJ1-5, is GAGVSQSPRYKVAKRGQDVALRCDPISGHVSLFWYQQALGQGPEFLTYFQNEAQLDKSGLPSDRFFAERPEGSVSTLKIQRTQQEDSAVYLCASSTTGLSNQPQHFGDGTRLSIL.

The chain couples TRBV7-8 to TRBJ2-3; D unclear. The V end was cut by 0 bases, the J end by 2 bases, with 6 bases between. The CDR3 is 14 residues long. Germline CDR1 reads SGHVS; CDR2 reads FQNEAQ. The CDR3 sequence: CASSLALITDTQYF. The CDR3 DNA reads TGTGCCAGCAGCTTAGCGCTCATCACAGATACGCAGTATTTT.

The V call is TRBV6-1, the J call TRBJ1-4; D is undetermined. Deletions cut 5 bases from V and 5 bases from J, with 15 bases between. This CDR3 spans 15 amino acids. Per germline, CDR1 MNHNS and CDR2 SASEGT. The CDR3 protein is CASSLRLGENEKLFF. CDR3 nucleotide sequence: TGTGCCAGCAGTCTCCGCCTTGGAGAGAATGAAAAACTGTTTTTT.

V is TRBV6-5 and J is TRBJ2-3; TRBD2 matches 14 bases. Germline V gene data show CDR1 as MNHEY and CDR2 as SVGAGI. CDR3 length: 17 amino acids. V shed 4 bases, J shed 2 bases, and the junction held 5 bases outside the gene matches. CDR3 amino acids: CASSSRLAGGTTDTQYF. CDR3 coding DNA: TGTGCCAGCAGTTCGCGACTAGCGGGAGGGACCACAGATACGCAGTATTTT.

This chain links TRBV12-3 or TRBV12-4 with TRBJ1-3; D remains unclear. Trimming cost V 4 bases and J 4 bases, with 5 bases left between them. The CDR3 totals 12 residues. The CDR3 spells CASSSGGNTIYF. In DNA form, the CDR3 reads TGTGCCAGCAGTTCGGGGGGAAACACCATATATTTT.

The chain uses TRBV6-5 and TRBJ1-2, with D perhaps matching TRBD1 (6 bases). Germline CDR1 reads MNHEY; CDR2 reads SVGAGI. The CDR3 consists of 17 residues. Trimming took off 0 bases at V and 4 bases at J, with 18 bases between the two ends. The CDR3: CASSYSNAGGPGYGYTF. DNA of the CDR3: TGTGCCAGCAGTTACTCGAACGCGGGGGGCCCCGGCTATGGCTACACCTTC.

The rearrangement uses TRBV6-6 and TRBJ2-5; no clear D. Trimming took off 2 bases at V and 4 bases at J, with 17 bases between the two ends. This CDR3 has 16 amino acids. The germline V gene encodes CDR1 MNHNY and CDR2 SVGAGI (reference sequence). The CDR3 reads CASSYRTESSGETQYF. CDR3 DNA sequence: TGTGCCAGCAGTTACCGGACGGAGAGTTCGGGAGAGACCCAGTACTTC.

The V call is TRBV12-5, the J call TRBJ2-1, with 12 bases lining up with TRBD2. The CDR3 loop spans 14 amino acids. Germline CDR1 is LGHNT and CDR2 is FRNRAP. The V gene end was trimmed by 6 bases and the J gene end by 6 bases; junction bases not matched to a gene: 3. CDR3 sequence: CASGTTSGSNEQFF. The CDR3 nucleotides are TGTGCTAGTGGCACGACTAGCGGGAGCAATGAGCAGTTCTTC.

This chain uses TRBV4-3 with TRBJ2-7; tentatively, D is TRBD1 (6 bases). Germline CDR1 reads LGHNA; CDR2 reads YSLEER. The ends were cut back, 0 bases at V and 3 bases at J, with 18 bases in the middle. The CDR3 sequence is 17 residues long. CDR3 residues: CASSQDLRVGGYYEQYF. The DNA of the CDR3 is TGCGCCAGCAGCCAAGATCTTAGAGTAGGGGGTTACTACGAGCAGTACTTC.

The chain uses TRBV24-1 and TRBJ2-3, with TRBD2 matching over 8 bases. V shed 12 bases, J shed 4 bases, and the junction held 11 bases outside the gene matches. The CDR3 is 14 amino acids. Germline CDR1 KGHDR, CDR2 SFDVKD. The CDR3 coding sequence is TGTGCCGCCGATAGCGGGATGGGGGCAGATACGCAGTATTTT. As protein: CAADSGMGADTQYF.

This clonotype was counted a few times. For the CDR3, the DNA is TGTGCCACCAGTGACCTCGGAGGGGACTCCTACAATGAGCAGTTCTTC. This gives the protein CATSDLGGDSYNEQFF. The rearrangement joins TRBV24-1 to TRBJ2-1, with D possibly TRBD2 on 6 matching bases. Trimming cost V 4 bases and J 0 bases, with 12 bases left between them. Germline V gives CDR1 KGHDR, CDR2 SFDVKD. There are 16 residues in the CDR3.

This sequence joins TRBV28 and TRBJ1-5, with D tentatively TRBD1 (6 bases). This CDR3 spans 15 amino acids. With 7 bases removed from V and 3 bases from J, the gap between germline ends came to 16 bases. The V gene's germline CDR1 is MDHEN and CDR2 SYDVKM. For the CDR3, the DNA is TGTGCCAGCAAGCAGGGGATCGGCCTCAATCAGCCCCAGCATTTT. The encoded protein is CASKQGIGLNQPQHF.

This sequence joins TRBV11-2 and TRBJ2-1, with TRBD2 matching 8 bases. Germline-derived CDR1 and CDR2 are SGHAT and FQNNGV. CDR3 length: 13 amino acids. With 10 bases clipped from V and 2 bases from J, the junction kept 4 bases outside the gene matches. The CDR3 is CATGAGAYNEQFF. DNA for the CDR3: TGTGCCACGGGAGCGGGAGCCTACAATGAGCAGTTCTTC.

This sequence joins TRBV6-2 or TRBV6-3 and TRBJ2-3; tentative D call: TRBD1 (5 bases). From germline, CDR1 is MNHEY and CDR2 SVGEGT. The V gene lost 2 bases and the J gene lost 4 bases, with 10 bases spanning the gap. The CDR3 has 14 amino acids. The CDR3 spells CASSYGQQADTQYF. The DNA for the CDR3 is TGTGCCAGCAGTTACGGACAACAGGCAGATACGCAGTATTTT.